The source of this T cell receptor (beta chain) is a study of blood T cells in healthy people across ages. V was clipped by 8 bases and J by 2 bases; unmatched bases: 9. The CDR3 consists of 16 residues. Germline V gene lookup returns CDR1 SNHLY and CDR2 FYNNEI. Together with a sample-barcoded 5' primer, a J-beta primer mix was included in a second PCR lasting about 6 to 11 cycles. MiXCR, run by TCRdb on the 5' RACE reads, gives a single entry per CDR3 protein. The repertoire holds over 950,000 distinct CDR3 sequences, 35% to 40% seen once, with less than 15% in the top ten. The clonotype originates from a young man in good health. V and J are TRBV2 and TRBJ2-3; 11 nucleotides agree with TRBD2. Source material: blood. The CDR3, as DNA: TGTGCCAGCTCCCGTCTAGCGGGGGGCAACACAGATACGCAGTATTTT. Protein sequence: CASSRLAGGNTDTQYF.